These 22 T cell receptor beta chains share one sample of origin, sequenced in a study of cytomegalovirus exposure and HLA in healthy donors. A multiplex PCR was run with 60 Vbeta primers and 13 Jbeta primers. Assay: immunoSEQ multiplex PCR; the TCRdb copy retains only in-frame clones and omits some. The sample lists 170,000 or so clones, around 81% seen once, with 5.7% in the top ten. Sequencing was performed on PBMCs. The receptors stem from a man in his forties in good health and CMV-seronegative.

This clone was detected a few times. The rearrangement joins TRBV11-3 to TRBJ2-5; 7 bases are shared with TRBD2. Germline CDR1 is SGHNT and CDR2 is YENEEA. This CDR3 comprises 13 residues. Unmatched junction bases numbered 2, after V lost 1 base and J lost 6 bases. The CDR3: CASSLGAGKTQYF. The CDR3 DNA reads TGTGCCAGCAGCTTAGGAGCGGGAAAGACCCAGTACTTC.

This clone was picked up one time. The chain has TRBV9 and TRBJ2-2, with a possible D match to TRBD2 (5 bases). CDR1 SGDLS and CDR2 YYNGEE come from the germline V gene. The CDR3 is 15 residues long. V was trimmed by 4 bases and J by 0 bases, leaving 10 bases between them. CDR3 sequence reads: CASSPGSPNTGELFF. The CDR3, as DNA: TGTGCCAGCAGCCCGGGAAGCCCGAACACCGGGGAGCTGTTTTTT. Supplemented by reference TRBV9 and TRBJ2-2, the full variable domain reads DSGVTQTPKHLITATGQRVTLRCSPRSGDLSVYWYQQSLDQGLQFLIQYYNGEERAKGNILERFSAQQFPDLHSELNLSSLELGDSALYFCASSPGSPNTGELFFGEGSRLTVL.

This clone was observed a handful of times. The chain has TRBV6-1 and TRBJ2-2, with D possibly TRBD2 on 5 matching bases. V lost 2 bases and J 3 bases, leaving 10 bases between the germline ends. The CDR3 length is 15 residues. Germline V gene data show CDR1 as MNHNS and CDR2 as SASEGT. CDR3 bases: TGTGCCAGCAGTGAAACCCGGCGGGACACCGGGGAGCTGTTTTTT. It encodes CASSETRRDTGELFF.

The rearrangement joins TRBV7-2 to TRBJ2-2, with D tentatively TRBD1 (5 bases). The ends were cut back, 5 bases at V and 0 bases at J, with 7 bases in the middle. The CDR3 is 14 residues long. CDR1 is SGHTA, CDR2 FQGNSA, per germline. CDR3 residues: CASSRQSNTGELFF. The DNA for the CDR3 is TGTGCCAGCAGCCGACAGTCGAACACCGGGGAGCTGTTTTTT.

The rearrangement joins TRBV18 to TRBJ1-5; TRBD1 matches 9 bases. Germline CDR1 KGHSH, CDR2 LQKENI. Losses at the gene ends were 1 base for V and 7 bases for J; bases not matched to a gene: 8. The CDR3 sequence is 16 residues long. CDR3 sequence reads: CASSPLRQGVGQPQHF. In DNA form, the CDR3 reads TGTGCCAGCTCACCACTTAGACAGGGGGTCGGCCAGCCCCAGCATTTT.

The rearrangement uses TRBV2 and TRBJ2-5; D is unresolved. V was clipped by 6 bases and J by 2 bases, with 7 bases between them. CDR3 length equals 12 residues. CDR1 and CDR2 from the germline V gene are SNHLY and FYNNEI. Here the CDR3 reads CASRQLQETQYF. The CDR3 nucleotides read TGTGCCAGCAGACAGTTACAAGAGACCCAGTACTTC.

The V gene is TRBV5-1, the J gene TRBJ2-5; D is ambiguous. The CDR3 sequence is 15 residues long. CDR1 is SGHRS, CDR2 YFSETQ, per germline. The ends were cut back, 7 bases at V and 5 bases at J, with 21 bases in the middle. The CDR3 nucleotides read TGCGCCAGCCGCGCCACAGACCGACCTGAGGAGACCCAGTACTTC. Translating gives CASRATDRPEETQYF.

The gene calls are TRBV9 and TRBJ2-3, with D possibly being TRBD2 (6 bases). Germline lookup yields CDR1 SGDLS and CDR2 YYNGEE. Trimming shortened V by 0 bases and J by 4 bases, and 9 bases separated the two germline ends. CDR3 length: 14 amino acids. The chain's CDR3 is CASSVVGEADTQYF. For the CDR3, the DNA is TGTGCCAGCAGCGTAGTTGGGGAGGCAGATACGCAGTATTTT.

This chain uses TRBV6-6 with TRBJ2-5; 9 nucleotides align to TRBD2. This CDR3 has 14 residues. V trimming: 6 bases; J trimming: 5 bases; junction bases outside the gene matches: 7. Looked up from germline, CDR1 is MNHNY and CDR2 is SVGAGI (reference sequence). The CDR3 is CASRSSGSGETQYF. Written as DNA, the CDR3 is TGTGCCAGCAGGAGTAGCGGGAGTGGGGAGACCCAGTACTTC.

The chain combines TRBV7-3 with TRBJ2-2; 7 bases match TRBD1. Per germline, CDR1 SGHTA and CDR2 FQGTGA. The CDR3 extends over 15 amino acids. The V gene end was trimmed by 5 bases and the J gene end by 5 bases; junction bases not matched to a gene: 8. This CDR3 is CASSPQGGRTGELFF. The DNA of the CDR3 is TGTGCCAGCAGCCCCCAAGGGGGCAGAACCGGGGAGCTGTTTTTT.

V gene TRBV6-1 combines with J gene TRBJ2-7; TRBD1 agrees at 9 bases. The ends lost 5 bases at V and 2 bases at J; junction bases unmatched: 4. The CDR3 extends over 14 amino acids. Germline CDR1 and CDR2: MNHNS and SASEGT. CDR3 coding DNA: TGTGCCAGCAGTCCCCGGGACAGGGCCTACGAGCAGTACTTC. It encodes CASSPRDRAYEQYF.

The chain couples TRBV14 to TRBJ2-6; D may be TRBD1 (6 bases). The CDR3 has 20 residues. The germline V gene encodes CDR1 SGHDN and CDR2 FVKESK. Trimming pared 1 base from V and 0 bases from J, leaving 19 bases between. The chain's CDR3 is CASSQVIWGRGFSGANVLTF. As DNA, the CDR3 is TGTGCCAGCAGCCAAGTTATATGGGGCAGGGGCTTCTCTGGGGCCAACGTCCTGACTTTC.

This chain joins TRBV6-1 and TRBJ1-2; no firm D call. The CDR3 runs to 14 residues. The V end was cut by 1 base, the J end by 4 bases, with 10 bases between. Germline lookup yields CDR1 MNHNS and CDR2 SASEGT. The chain's CDR3 is CASSEEARTYGYTF. The CDR3 nucleotides are TGTGCCAGCAGTGAAGAAGCGCGAACCTATGGCTACACCTTC.

This clone was seen just once. The rearrangement joins TRBV29-1 to TRBJ1-2, with 11 bases lining up with TRBD1. The CDR3 consists of 12 residues. CDR1 SQVTM and CDR2 ANQGSEA come from the germline V gene. The V and J ends lost 7 bases and 4 bases, in that order; junction bases with no gene match: 2. The CDR3 here is CSGGTGGYGYTF. The DNA for the CDR3 is TGCAGCGGGGGGACAGGGGGCTATGGCTACACCTTC.

The V and J genes are TRBV14 and TRBJ1-2; D gene ambiguous. The length of the CDR3 is 16 residues. Germline lookup yields CDR1 SGHDN and CDR2 FVKESK. V lost 0 bases to trimming and J lost 8 bases, with 19 bases between them. CDR3 bases: TGTGCCAGCAGCCAAGATCGGCCGGGGTTATTTAGGGGCTACACCTTC. Translating it yields CASSQDRPGLFRGYTF.

The table lists this clone with a count of one. The same CDR3 is also encoded by other DNA sequences in this sample. The rearrangement uses TRBV6-6 and TRBJ2-7; possible D gene TRBD2, 7 bases. V was cut by 3 bases and J by 3 bases, with 18 bases left in between. The germline CDR1 and CDR2 sequences are MNHNY and SVGAGI (reference sequence). The CDR3 has 16 amino acids. The CDR3 reads CASSYSGTGGFYEQYF. DNA for the CDR3: TGTGCCAGCAGTTATTCTGGGACGGGGGGCTTCTACGAGCAGTACTTC.

The rearrangement joins TRBV21-1 to TRBJ1-5; the table's D gene call, TRBD1, was not cross checked with the DNA. TRBV21-1 is termed a pseudogene. This CDR3 region has 15 residues. CDR3 protein: CASTKGQGIWQPQHF. CDR3 coding DNA: TGTGCCAGCACTAAAGGACAGGGCATTTGGCAGCCCCAGCATTTT.

The chain links TRBV7-9 to TRBJ1-5; D is unclear. Trimming took 4 bases from V and 6 from J, leaving 10 bases between them. Germline V lookup: CDR1 SEHNR, CDR2 FQNEAQ (reference sequence). This CDR3 has 13 residues. For the CDR3, the DNA is TGTGCCAGCAGCTCCGCTCGGGGTCAGCCCCAGCATTTT. Protein sequence: CASSSARGQPQHF.

The V and J genes are TRBV5-6 and TRBJ2-1; 10 nucleotides line up with TRBD2. Germline CDR1 is SGHDT and CDR2 is YYEEEE. This CDR3 comprises 14 residues. The J segment lost 4 bases and the V segment lost 2 bases, leaving 0 bases of the junction unmatched. The CDR3 reads CASSLLAGYNEQFF. The CDR3 DNA reads TGTGCCAGCAGCTTACTAGCGGGGTACAATGAGCAGTTCTTC.

This CDR3 is CASNLLAGPRGELFF. CDR3 bases: TGTGCCAGTAATTTACTAGCGGGCCCACGCGGGGAGCTGTTTTTT. V is TRBV19 and J is TRBJ2-2; 9 positions match TRBD2. The CDR3 covers 15 residues. Germline lookup yields CDR1 LNHDA and CDR2 SQIVND (reference sequence). Trimming took 7 bases from V and 7 from J; bases not matched to a gene: 10.

This clone was found once. The rearrangement uses TRBV9 and TRBJ2-1; no definite D call. CDR1 and CDR2 from the germline V gene are SGDLS and YYNGEE. CDR3 length equals 14 residues. Trimming shortened V by 0 bases and J by 5 bases, and 9 bases separated the two germline ends. The CDR3 DNA sequence: TGTGCCAGCAGCGTAGCTTCTCAGAACAATGAGCAGTTCTTC. This gives the protein CASSVASQNNEQFF.

This clone was found a few times. The gene calls are TRBV7-8 and TRBJ1-4; D unclear. The V and J ends lost 5 bases and 8 bases respectively, with 9 bases between them. Germline V gives CDR1 SGHVS, CDR2 FQNEAQ. The CDR3 runs to 12 residues. Here the CDR3 DNA reads TGTGCCAGCAGCCCCGCGCGGGAAAAACTGTTTTTT. It codes for CASSPAREKLFF.